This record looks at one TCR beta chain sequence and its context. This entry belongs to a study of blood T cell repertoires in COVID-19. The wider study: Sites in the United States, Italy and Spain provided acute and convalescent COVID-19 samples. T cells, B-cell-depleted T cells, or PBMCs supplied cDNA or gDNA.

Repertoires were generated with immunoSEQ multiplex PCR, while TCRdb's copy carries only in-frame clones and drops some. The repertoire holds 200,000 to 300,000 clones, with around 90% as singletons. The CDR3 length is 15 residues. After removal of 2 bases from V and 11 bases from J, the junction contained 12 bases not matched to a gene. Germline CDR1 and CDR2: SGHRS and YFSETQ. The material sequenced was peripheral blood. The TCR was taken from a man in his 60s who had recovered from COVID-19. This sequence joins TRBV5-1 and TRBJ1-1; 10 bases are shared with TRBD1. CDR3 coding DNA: TGCGCCAGCAGCTTCTTAGGACAGGGGGATAAGGTGGCTTTCTTT. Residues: CASSFLGQGDKVAFF. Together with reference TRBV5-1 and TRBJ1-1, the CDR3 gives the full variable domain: KAGVTQTPRYLIKTRGQQVTLSCSPISGHRSVSWYQQTPGQGLQFLFEYFSETQRNKGNFPGRFSGRQFSNSRSEMNVSTLELGDSALYLCASSFLGQGDKVAFFGQGTRLTVV.